This T cell receptor (beta chain) came from a study of blood T cell repertoires in COVID-19. Which cohort a participant joined came from the clinical history participants gave. A COVID-19 case was met by exposed participants within 2 weeks before study entry. Measured with immunoSEQ multiplex PCR; TCRdb has only the in-frame clones, and not every one. The table records 200,000 to 250,000 clones, roughly 88% of them present only once. Germline trimming cut 4 bases from V and 4 bases from J; bases unmatched to any gene: 7. CDR1 is MDHEN, CDR2 SYDVKM, per germline. The CDR3 is made up of 15 amino acids. Source material: PBMCs or T cells enriched from blood (not recorded which). The V gene is TRBV28, the J gene TRBJ2-1; TRBD2 agrees at 7 bases. The origin of this receptor is a young woman who had been exposed to COVID-19. CDR3 nucleotide sequence: TGTGCCAGCAGTTGGCGGGAGCTTTTTTACAATGAGCAGTTCTTC. Amino acid sequence: CASSWRELFYNEQFF.